The 2 T cell receptor beta chains below all came from one sample that was sequenced in a study of blood T cell repertoires in COVID-19. The table came from immunoSEQ multiplex PCR; TCRdb's copy has only in-frame clones and leaves some out. The data contain approximately 130,000 clones, approximately 83% of them singletons. The sequenced sample consisted of peripheral blood. These receptors were collected from a woman in her fifties or sixties who had recovered from COVID-19.

V is TRBV24-1 and J is TRBJ2-5, with 7 bases that match TRBD1. After removal of 1 base from V and 1 base from J, the junction contained 5 bases not matched to a gene. The CDR3 spans 16 residues. Germline V gene sequence: CDR1 KGHDR, CDR2 SFDVKD. CDR3 coding DNA: TGTGCCACCAGTGATTTAAGGGACAGAACCCAAGAGACCCAGTACTTC. Amino acids: CATSDLRDRTQETQYF.

The gene calls are TRBV29-1 and TRBJ2-7; 10 bases line up with TRBD1. Per germline, CDR1 SQVTM and CDR2 ANQGSEA. The CDR3 is 15 amino acids. J lost 7 bases, V lost 1 base, and 10 bases had no gene match. The CDR3 DNA follows: TGCAGCGTTGAAGTTAAAGGGACAGGGGTACGGGAGCAGTACTTC. It specifies CSVEVKGTGVREQYF.